Listed below are T cell receptor beta chains from one sample, sequenced in a study of Ad26.COV2.S vaccination and SARS-CoV-2 variants. The table came from immunoSEQ multiplex PCR; TCRdb's copy has only in-frame clones and leaves some out. The sample has roughly 300,000 clones, around 89% seen once. This material consisted of peripheral blood, taken in a trial of Ad26.COV2.S vaccine versus placebo. All receptors come from a person aged 18-60 years who received the Ad26.COV2.S COVID-19 vaccine or a placebo. The CDR3 runs from the conserved cysteine through the conserved F or W. D genes are given only for firm matches. Clone size is stated in some rows and not others, as once, few, many or a class when expanded.

j_call | d_call | clone_size | v_call | cdr3_aa | cdr3_nt
TRBJ2-1 | TRBD2 | - | TRBV5-1 | CASSLALTSGVYNEQFF | TGCGCCAGCAGCTTGGCCTTGACTAGCGGGGTATACAATGAGCAGTTCTTC
TRBJ2-2 | - | many | TRBV19 | CASSFLGDGELFF | TGTGCCAGTAGTTTTCTGGGGGACGGGGAGCTGTTTTTT
TRBJ2-1 | - | - | TRBV30 | CAWSVGNEQFF | TGTGCCTGGAGTGTAGGCAATGAGCAGTTCTTC
TRBJ2-3 | - | - | TRBV5-8 | CASSLGQATDTQYF | TGTGCCAGCAGCTTAGGACAAGCCACAGATACGCAGTATTTT
TRBJ1-2 | TRBD1 | few | TRBV30 | CAWSPFGQGYGYTF | TGTGCCTGGAGTCCCTTCGGACAGGGCTATGGCTACACCTTC
TRBJ1-2 | - | once | TRBV5-1 | CASSTGLSPVYGYTF | TGCGCCAGCAGCACGGGACTGAGCCCGGTCTATGGCTACACCTTC
TRBJ1-4 | TRBD1 | - | TRBV5-1 | CASSRNRGTNEKLFF | TGCGCCAGCAGCCGGAACAGGGGAACTAATGAAAAACTGTTTTTT
TRBJ2-7 | TRBD1 | - | TRBV5-1 | CASSLGRTGVYEQYF | TGCGCCAGCAGCTTGGGCAGGACAGGGGTTTACGAGCAGTACTTC
TRBJ1-6 | - | - | TRBV6-2/TRBV6-3 | CASSYDGSNSPLHF | TGTGCCAGCAGTTACGATGGATCCAATTCACCCCTCCACTTT
TRBJ2-5 | - | - | TRBV29-1 | CSVVRETQYF | TGCAGCGTTGTCAGGGAGACCCAGTACTTC
TRBJ1-1 | - | - | TRBV9 | CASSSDLGGNTEAFF | TGTGCCAGCAGCTCCGATTTGGGGGGGAACACTGAAGCTTTCTTT
TRBJ1-1 | - | - | TRBV12-3/TRBV12-4 | CASRPGTATEAFF | TGTGCCAGCAGGCCAGGGACGGCCACTGAAGCTTTCTTT
TRBJ2-1 | - | - | TRBV27 | CASSPNYPAYNEQFF | TGTGCCAGCAGCCCTAATTACCCTGCCTACAATGAGCAGTTCTTC
TRBJ1-3 | - | - | TRBV30 | CAWLLGGRLSGNTIYF | TGTGCCTGGCTCCTTGGGGGGAGACTCTCTGGAAACACCATATATTTT
TRBJ1-1 | TRBD1 | - | TRBV5-1 | CASGEGTGGTEAFF | TGCGCCAGCGGTGAGGGGACAGGGGGCACTGAAGCTTTCTTT
TRBJ2-3 | TRBD1 | - | TRBV7-9 | CASSGRDSSAASTDTQYF | TGTGCCAGCAGCGGCCGGGACAGCTCTGCCGCTAGCACAGATACGCAGTATTTT
TRBJ1-2 | TRBD1 | - | TRBV5-4 | CASGGQGANYGYTF | TGTGCCAGCGGGGGACAGGGGGCTAACTATGGCTACACCTTC
TRBJ2-5 | - | - | TRBV4-2 | CASSQGLKSGTQYQETQYF | TGTGCCAGCAGCCAAGGACTTAAATCCGGGACTCAGTACCAAGAGACCCAGTACTTC
TRBJ1-2 | TRBD1 | - | TRBV29-1 | CSAKTGAAGPNGYTF | TGCAGCGCAAAAACAGGGGCCGCCGGACCGAATGGCTACACCTTC
TRBJ1-2 | TRBD1 | - | TRBV6-5 | CASSSPGTAYGYTF | TGTGCCAGCAGTTCCCCCGGGACAGCCTATGGCTACACCTTC
TRBJ1-2 | - | - | TRBV7-2 | CASNHGGNYGYTF | TGTGCCAGCAACCATGGGGGTAACTATGGCTACACCTTC
TRBJ2-7 | TRBD1 | - | TRBV5-1 | CASSLDGTATYEQYF | TGCGCCAGCAGCTTGGACGGGACAGCAACCTACGAGCAGTACTTC
TRBJ1-5 | - | - | TRBV4-3 | CASSQGHQGNQPQHF | TGCGCCAGCAGCCAGGGTCATCAGGGCAATCAGCCCCAGCATTTT
TRBJ1-6 | - | - | TRBV18 | CASSPVAGALNSPLHF | TGTGCCAGCTCACCGGTAGCAGGGGCCTTGAATTCACCCCTCCACTTT
TRBJ1-4 | TRBD1 | - | TRBV30 | CAWNFDRGGEKLFF | TGTGCCTGGAACTTCGACAGGGGAGGGGAAAAACTGTTTTTT
TRBJ1-1 | - | few | TRBV3-1/TRBV3-2 | CASSQLTEAFF | TGTGCCAGCAGCCAACTCACTGAAGCTTTCTTT
TRBJ2-5 | - | - | TRBV7-6 | CASSLRGETQYF | TGTGCCAGCAGCCTAAGGGGGGAGACCCAGTACTTC
TRBJ2-3 | - | - | TRBV9 | CASSVASGDYTQYF | TGTGCCAGCAGCGTAGCTTCTGGGGATTATACGCAGTATTTT
TRBJ1-2 | - | - | TRBV5-6 | CASSSGSYGYTF | TGTGCCAGCAGCTCGGGGAGCTATGGCTACACCTTC
TRBJ1-1 | TRBD1 | - | TRBV7-2 | CASSNRGPDTEAFF | TGTGCCAGCAGCAACAGGGGCCCGGACACTGAAGCTTTCTTT
TRBJ2-6 | - | - | TRBV19 | CASVNIGSGANVLTF | TGTGCCAGTGTGAACATTGGCTCTGGGGCCAACGTCCTGACTTTC
TRBJ1-1 | TRBD1 | - | TRBV19 | CASSQQGALGMNTEAFF | TGTGCCAGTAGCCAACAGGGGGCCTTGGGTATGAACACTGAAGCTTTCTTT
TRBJ2-5 | - | - | TRBV2 | CASSARRKTQYF | TGTGCCAGCTCAGCCAGGAGAAAGACCCAGTACTTC
TRBJ1-5 | - | - | TRBV7-6 | CASSFTSNQPQHF | TGTGCCAGCAGCTTCACGAGCAATCAGCCCCAGCATTTT
TRBJ2-1 | - | - | TRBV5-4 | CASSPLDPLNEQFF | TGTGCCAGCAGCCCTCTTGATCCGCTCAATGAGCAGTTCTTC
TRBJ2-7 | - | - | TRBV5-1 | CASSIQGTYEQYF | TGCGCCAGCAGCATACAGGGCACCTACGAGCAGTACTTC
TRBJ2-3 | - | - | TRBV23-1 | CASSQPTTPPADTQYF | TGCGCCAGCAGTCAACCGACCACCCCCCCTGCCGATACGCAGTATTTT
TRBJ2-7 | TRBD2 | - | TRBV7-2 | CASSLAAGAGASYEQYF | TGTGCCAGCAGCTTAGCCGCTGGAGCGGGGGCATCCTACGAGCAGTACTTC
TRBJ2-1 | TRBD2 | - | TRBV6-4 | CASSTSGRALGEQFF | TGTGCCAGCAGTACTAGCGGGAGGGCCTTAGGCGAGCAGTTCTTC
TRBJ1-2 | TRBD1 | - | TRBV4-3 | CASSQEQGSGYTF | TGCGCCAGCAGCCAAGAACAGGGGTCTGGCTACACCTTC
TRBJ2-7 | TRBD1 | - | TRBV5-4 | CASSGTGGGGYEQYF | TGTGCCAGCAGCGGGACAGGGGGCGGAGGGTACGAGCAGTACTTC
TRBJ1-5 | - | once | TRBV4-1 | CASSQGKGRADYQPQHF | TGCGCCAGCAGCCAAGGCAAGGGGCGCGCGGACTATCAGCCCCAGCATTTT
TRBJ1-1 | TRBD1 | - | TRBV5-1 | CASSPGQGGGTEAFF | TGCGCCAGCAGCCCCGGACAGGGGGGAGGAACTGAAGCTTTCTTT
TRBJ2-5 | TRBD2 | - | TRBV5-4 | CASSFRGGRGETQYF | TGTGCCAGCAGCTTTCGCGGGGGGAGAGGAGAGACCCAGTACTTC
TRBJ2-4 | - | - | TRBV4-3 | CASSQADIQYF | TGCGCCAGCAGCCAAGCGGACATTCAGTACTTC
TRBJ2-7 | TRBD2 | once | TRBV29-1 | CSVRLAGPYEQYF | TGCAGCGTGAGACTAGCGGGACCCTACGAGCAGTACTTC
TRBJ2-3 | - | - | TRBV5-1 | CASSFSDSTDTQYF | TGCGCCAGCAGCTTCTCAGACAGCACAGATACGCAGTATTTT
TRBJ2-7 | - | - | TRBV27 | CASTNWGREEQYF | TGTGCCAGCACGAATTGGGGGCGGGAGGAGCAGTACTTC
TRBJ1-2 | - | - | TRBV3-1/TRBV3-2 | CASSQTSSNYGYTF | TGTGCCAGCAGCCAAACCTCGAGTAACTATGGCTACACCTTC
TRBJ2-3 | - | - | TRBV19 | CASSQRSSTDTQYF | TGTGCCAGTAGTCAGAGATCAAGCACAGATACGCAGTATTTT
TRBJ1-5 | TRBD1 | - | TRBV19 | CASSIEGQGYQPQHF | TGTGCCAGTAGTATAGAAGGACAGGGGTATCAGCCCCAGCATTTT
TRBJ2-6 | TRBD1 | - | TRBV19 | CASSIRTGTNTTGANVLTF | TGTGCCAGTAGTATAAGGACAGGGACGAACACAACTGGGGCCAACGTCCTGACTTTC
TRBJ2-5 | TRBD2 | - | TRBV5-8 | CASSGDSGKKTQYF | TGTGCCAGCAGCGGGGATAGCGGGAAGAAGACCCAGTACTTC